The 30 T cell receptor beta chains given below trace back to one sample, sequenced in a study of blood T cell repertoires in COVID-19 (dated by TCRdb to 2018 to 2021). Library construction relied on the immunoSEQ multiplex PCR assay. TCRdb took this table from immuneACCESS and kept in-frame rearrangements with V and J called. Such tables lack part of the clones; where checked against another copy, unresolved V genes explain under half of the gap, and the rest is unexplained. In all, the sample holds about 200,000 clones, and approximately 80% of those were seen once. Under 8% of the sample is taken by the ten largest. Material: peripheral blood. These receptors came from a man aged 60 to 69 with acute or convalescent COVID-19.

This clone was seen a few times. The chain joins TRBV28 to TRBJ1-2; 7 positions agree with TRBD1. Germline V gene lookup returns CDR1 MDHEN and CDR2 SYDVKM. Trimming took 2 bases from V and 0 from J; bases not matched to a gene: 6. The CDR3 contains 16 residues. In DNA, the CDR3 is TGTGCCAGCAGTTTACCGAGACAGGGACCTAACTATGGCTACACCTTC. Encoded protein: CASSLPRQGPNYGYTF.

As to this clone: Other DNA sequences of this sample code for an identical CDR3. J is TRBJ2-3 and V is TRBV24-1, with a possible D match to TRBD1 (5 bases). V was trimmed by 9 bases and J by 0 bases, leaving 6 bases between them. In germline, CDR1 is KGHDR, CDR2 SFDVKD. This CDR3 comprises 12 residues. CDR3 in amino acids: CATGASTDTQYF. CDR3 bases: TGTGCCACCGGGGCCAGCACAGATACGCAGTATTTT.

With regard to this clone: Other DNA sequences within the sample encode an identical CDR3. The chain combines TRBV7-9 with TRBJ1-1; D possibly corresponds to TRBD1 (5 bases). Deletions cut 5 bases from V and 3 bases from J, with 7 bases between. Germline-derived CDR1 and CDR2 are SEHNR and FQNEAQ (reference sequence). CDR3 length: 12 amino acids. The CDR3 here is CASSQQDTEAFF. The CDR3 DNA sequence: TGTGCCAGCAGCCAACAGGACACTGAAGCTTTCTTT.

The chain couples TRBV20-1 to TRBJ2-7; 9 bases agree with TRBD2. Germline lookup yields CDR1 DFQATT and CDR2 SNEGSKA (reference sequence). This CDR3 is 15 amino acids long. J lost 0 bases, V lost 3 bases, and 6 bases had no gene match. CDR3 DNA: TGCAGTGCTAGTAGCGGGGGTTCCCCCTCCTACGAGCAGTACTTC. As protein: CSASSGGSPSYEQYF.

Remarks on this clone: The junction shows a germline mismatch at one end, possibly a read error. V gene TRBV7-7 combines with J gene TRBJ2-1; 10 bases are a match to TRBD2. This CDR3 contains 17 residues. In germline, CDR1 is SSHAT, CDR2 FNYEAQ (reference sequence). This chain's CDR3 is CASSLVGLAGAYNEQFF. The CDR3 nucleotides are TGTGCTAGCAGCTTAGTTGGCCTAGCGGGAGCTTACAATGAGCAGTTCTTC.

A single count supports this clone. The DNA of the CDR3 is TGCGCCAGCAGCTTGGGAGAGGATAATTCACCCCTCCACTTT. This encodes CASSLGEDNSPLHF. This chain connects TRBV5-1 to TRBJ1-6, with D hard to call. Germline V gene data show CDR1 as SGHRS and CDR2 as YFSETQ. This CDR3 is 14 amino acids long. Trimming cost V 0 bases and J 5 bases, with 6 bases left between them.

The chain couples TRBV9 to TRBJ2-1; 10 bases line up with TRBD2. The J segment lost 7 bases and the V segment lost 0 bases, leaving 13 bases of the junction unmatched. CDR1 is SGDLS and CDR2 is YYNGEE in the germline V gene. The CDR3 is 18 amino acids. CDR3 coding DNA: TGTGCCAGCAGCGTAGGCCTAGCGGGAGCCACCAGGGGAAATGAGCAGTTCTTC. Translation gives CASSVGLAGATRGNEQFF.

V usage is TRBV3-1 (or the pseudogene TRBV3-2) and J usage is TRBJ1-2; no reliable D call. The CDR3 is 11 amino acids. V lost 3 bases, J lost 8 bases, and 7 bases lay in between. Germline loops: CDR1 LGHDT, CDR2 YNNKEL (reference sequence). The CDR3 sequence: CASSQTGGYTF. For the CDR3, the DNA is TGTGCCAGCAGCCAGACGGGGGGCTACACCTTC.

The gene calls are TRBV5-4 and TRBJ2-7; D is uncertain. The germline V gene has CDR1 SGHNT and CDR2 YYREEE (reference sequence). Trimming left V 2 bases short and J 6 bases short, with 15 bases between. The CDR3 has 14 residues. The CDR3 loop reads CASSFPRGTPEQYF. CDR3 DNA: TGTGCCAGCAGCTTTCCGAGAGGAACCCCCGAGCAGTACTTC.

The J gene is TRBJ1-2, the V gene TRBV4-3, with D tentatively TRBD1 (5 bases). The V gene lost 0 bases and the J gene lost 1 base, with 12 bases spanning the gap. Germline assignment: CDR1 LGHNA and CDR2 YSLEER. The CDR3 contains 16 residues. The CDR3 DNA follows: TGCGCCAGCAGCCAAGATTACAGGCGGGATAACTATGGCTACACCTTC. The encoded protein is CASSQDYRRDNYGYTF.

The chain links TRBV18 to TRBJ2-1; 7 nucleotides agree with TRBD2. After removal of 8 bases from V and 7 bases from J, the junction contained 11 bases not matched to a gene. CDR3 length: 14 amino acids. Per the germline V gene, CDR1 is KGHSH and CDR2 is LQKENI. CDR3 bases: TGTGCCAGCCGGGCAAGCGGGGTTGGGAATGAGCAGTTCTTC. Its translation is CASRASGVGNEQFF.

The chain recombines TRBV10-3 with TRBJ1-5; TRBD1 is a possible D gene (5 bases). Germline loops: CDR1 ENHRY, CDR2 SYGVKD. CDR3 length: 14 residues. The V gene lost 4 bases and the J gene lost 0 bases, with 7 bases spanning the gap. The CDR3 DNA follows: TGTGCCATCAGTGCCCAGGGTAGCAATCAGCCCCAGCATTTT. Encoded protein: CAISAQGSNQPQHF.

The chain couples TRBV19 to TRBJ2-7, with TRBD1 matching 8 bases. CDR1 and CDR2 (germline): LNHDA, SQIVND (reference sequence). Losses at the gene ends were 7 bases for V and 2 bases for J; bases not matched to a gene: 4. The CDR3 has 13 amino acids. CDR3 sequence: CASKEQGAYEQYF. As DNA, the CDR3 is TGTGCCAGTAAAGAACAGGGGGCCTACGAGCAGTACTTC. The variable domain in full, completed from reference TRBV19 and TRBJ2-7, reads DGGITQSPKYLFRKEGQNVTLSCEQNLNHDAMYWYRQDPGQGLRLIYYSQIVNDFQKGDIAEGYSVSREKKESFPLTVTSAQKNPTAFYLCASKEQGAYEQYFGPGTRLTVT.

This clone was observed once. The genes are TRBV9 and TRBJ2-3, with 7 bases identical to TRBD2. Germline values: CDR1 SGDLS, CDR2 YYNGEE. This CDR3 is built from 16 residues. V shed 0 bases and J 2 bases; nucleotides not matched to a gene: 6. The DNA for the CDR3 is TGTGCCAGCAGCGTAGGCCCAAGCGGGATCACAGATACGCAGTATTTT. Its protein product is CASSVGPSGITDTQYF.

This chain connects TRBV6-5 to TRBJ2-1, with a tentative D call TRBD1 (6 bases). The germline V gene encodes CDR1 MNHEY and CDR2 SVGAGI. Trimming took 0 bases from V and 7 from J, leaving 10 bases between them. This CDR3 region has 14 residues. The CDR3 region has the DNA TGTGCCAGCAGTTACTCGGGGACACATAATGAGCAGTTCTTC. Amino acids: CASSYSGTHNEQFF.

This rearrangement joins TRBV23-1 to TRBJ1-6; 9 positions agree with TRBD1. TRBV23-1 is reported as an ORF; its role is uncertain. The CDR3 extends over 19 amino acids. J lost 1 base, V lost 4 bases, and 11 bases had no gene match. The CDR3 is CASSLVGQGTVSYNSPLHF. The CDR3 nucleotides are TGCGCCAGCAGTCTGGTGGGACAGGGTACAGTGTCCTATAATTCACCCCTCCACTTT.

The chain joins TRBV24-1 to TRBJ2-1; D is possibly TRBD2 (6 bases). Germline V gene sequence: CDR1 KGHDR, CDR2 SFDVKD. Trimming shortened V by 2 bases and J by 5 bases, and 15 bases separated the two germline ends. This CDR3 contains 16 residues. DNA of the CDR3: TGTGCCACCAGTGATTCGAGGGAGGACATACACAATGAGCAGTTCTTC. Translated: CATSDSREDIHNEQFF.

V usage is TRBV9 and J usage is TRBJ2-1; tentatively, D is TRBD2 (5 bases). Trimming stripped 10 bases from V and 7 bases from J, with 21 bases between. Germline lookup yields CDR1 SGDLS and CDR2 YYNGEE. The CDR3 runs 14 residues. CDR3 residues: CARGAQQSCNEQFF. Written as DNA, the CDR3 is TGTGCCCGGGGAGCTCAACAATCTTGTAATGAGCAGTTCTTC.

J is TRBJ1-4 and V is TRBV5-1; 10 nucleotides agree with TRBD1. The CDR3 is 14 residues long. Germline trimming cut 4 bases from V and 6 bases from J; bases unmatched to any gene: 3. Per germline, CDR1 SGHRS and CDR2 YFSETQ. Here the CDR3 reads CASSAGTGDEKLFF. The CDR3 DNA sequence: TGCGCCAGCAGCGCAGGGACAGGGGATGAAAAACTGTTTTTT.

The chain's CDR3 is CASRPGVGGEQYF. The DNA for the CDR3 is TGTGCCAGCAGACCAGGGGTGGGCGGCGAGCAGTACTTC. The chain uses TRBV12-3 or TRBV12-4 and TRBJ2-7; perhaps TRBD1 as D (6 bases). The CDR3 is 13 amino acids. V was cut by 6 bases and J by 6 bases, with 15 bases left in between.

The J gene is TRBJ1-2, the V gene TRBV4-3; possibly TRBD1 for D (5 bases). Trimming took off 0 bases at V and 14 bases at J, with 16 bases between the two ends. This CDR3 has 13 residues. The germline V gene encodes CDR1 LGHNA and CDR2 YSLEER. CDR3 nucleotide sequence: TGCGCCAGCAGCCAAGACAGGGCCTCCCCTAGTACCTTC. It codes for CASSQDRASPSTF.

V and J are TRBV11-2 and TRBJ1-2, with a possible D match to TRBD1 (5 bases). V lost 5 bases to trimming and J lost 4 bases, with 8 bases between them. The germline CDR1 and CDR2 sequences are SGHAT and FQNNGV. CDR3 length equals 12 residues. CDR3: CASSTGLYGYTF. CDR3 nucleotide sequence: TGTGCCAGCAGCACGGGACTCTATGGCTACACCTTC.

This chain connects TRBV7-2 to TRBJ2-1; D is uncertain. The CDR3 sequence is 15 residues long. The germline V gene has CDR1 SGHTA and CDR2 FQGNSA. Trimming shortened V by 3 bases and J by 0 bases, and 9 bases separated the two germline ends. CDR3 sequence reads: CASSFRGSSYNEQFF. CDR3 in DNA: TGTGCCAGCAGCTTCCGCGGAAGCTCCTACAATGAGCAGTTCTTC.

The chain links TRBV7-2 to TRBJ1-6; 7 nucleotides match TRBD1. The CDR3 runs to 17 residues. CDR1 is SGHTA, CDR2 FQGNSA, per germline. With V trimmed by 5 bases and J by 9 bases, 16 bases remained unmatched. CDR3 loop: CASSPGGGLRSVSPLHF. The CDR3 DNA sequence: TGTGCCAGCAGCCCTGGAGGGGGCCTGCGATCTGTTTCACCCCTCCACTTT.

The genes are TRBV4-1 and TRBJ2-1, with 10 bases that match TRBD2. The CDR3 covers 16 residues. Trimming took 4 bases from V and 2 from J; bases not matched to a gene: 5. Per the germline V gene, CDR1 is MGHRA and CDR2 is YSYEKL. The CDR3 loop is CASSPQAGGPYNEQFF. The CDR3 DNA reads as TGCGCCAGCAGCCCTCAAGCGGGGGGGCCCTACAATGAGCAGTTCTTC.

The chain combines TRBV2 with TRBJ1-2; tentative D call: TRBD1 (6 bases). Trimming took 2 bases from V and 2 from J, leaving 9 bases between them. Germline-derived CDR1 and CDR2 are SNHLY and FYNNEI. The CDR3 extends over 14 amino acids. The CDR3 DNA reads TGTGCCAGCAGTGAATTCACAGGGAACTATGGCTACACCTTC. Its protein product is CASSEFTGNYGYTF.

The CDR3 loop reads CAISDRRDYAEREQYF. DNA for the CDR3: TGTGCCATCAGTGACCGCCGGGACTACGCAGAGAGAGAGCAGTACTTC. This rearrangement joins TRBV10-3 to TRBJ2-7, with 7 bases aligning to TRBD2. Germline V gene lookup returns CDR1 ENHRY and CDR2 SYGVKD. After removal of 3 bases from V and 7 bases from J, the junction contained 15 bases not matched to a gene. This CDR3 is built from 16 residues.

The chain combines TRBV5-8 with TRBJ2-5; D is unclear. The germline V and J ends were trimmed by 4 bases and 1 base, with 14 bases remaining between them. This CDR3 spans 15 amino acids. Germline assignment: CDR1 SGHTS and CDR2 YDEGEE. The CDR3 region has the DNA TGTGCCAGCAGCAATACAGATTTACGCCAAGAGACCCAGTACTTC. Residues: CASSNTDLRQETQYF.

The CDR3: CASSLVGSETDTQYF. In DNA form, the CDR3 reads TGTGCCAGCAGTTTAGTGGGTAGCGAGACAGATACGCAGTATTTT. The chain is built from TRBV28 and TRBJ2-3, with D maybe TRBD2 (5 bases). CDR1 is MDHEN and CDR2 is SYDVKM in the germline V gene. Between the trimmed V and J ends, which lost 2 bases and 3 bases, there was a span of 12 bases. CDR3 length equals 15 residues.

V usage is TRBV29-1 and J usage is TRBJ1-1, with 7 bases identical to TRBD1. The germline V gene has CDR1 SQVTM and CDR2 ANQGSEA. J lost 1 base, V lost 2 bases, and 4 bases had no gene match. The CDR3 has 14 amino acids. CDR3 DNA sequence: TGCAGCGTTGAAACAGGGGCGGGGAACACTGAAGCTTTCTTT. The encoded protein is CSVETGAGNTEAFF.